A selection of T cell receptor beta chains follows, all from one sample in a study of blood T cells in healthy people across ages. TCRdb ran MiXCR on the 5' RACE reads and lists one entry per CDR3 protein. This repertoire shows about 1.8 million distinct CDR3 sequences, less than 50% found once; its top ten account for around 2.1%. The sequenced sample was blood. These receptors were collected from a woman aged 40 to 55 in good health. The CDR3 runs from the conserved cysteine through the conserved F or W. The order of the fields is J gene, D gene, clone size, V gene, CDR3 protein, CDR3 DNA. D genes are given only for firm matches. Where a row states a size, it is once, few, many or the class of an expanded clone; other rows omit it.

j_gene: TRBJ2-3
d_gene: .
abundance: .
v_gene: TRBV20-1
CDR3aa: CGARAKLAERTDTQYF
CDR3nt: TGCGGTGCTAGAGCCAAACTAGCAGAGCGCACAGATACGCAGTATTTT

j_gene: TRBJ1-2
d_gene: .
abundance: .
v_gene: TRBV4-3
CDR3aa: CASSQEGGNGYTF
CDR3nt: TGCGCCAGCAGCCAGGAAGGGGGAAATGGCTACACCTTC

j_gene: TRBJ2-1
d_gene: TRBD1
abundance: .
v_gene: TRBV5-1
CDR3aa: CASRTGQAYNEQFF
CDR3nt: TGCGCCAGCAGGACCGGACAGGCCTACAATGAGCAGTTCTTC

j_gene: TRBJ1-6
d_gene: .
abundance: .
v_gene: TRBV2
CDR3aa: CAGQTYRAGNSPLHF
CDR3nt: TGTGCCGGCCAAACCTACAGGGCGGGAAATTCACCCCTCCACTTT

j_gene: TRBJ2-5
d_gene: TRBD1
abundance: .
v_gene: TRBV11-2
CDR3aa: CASRGRTGQETQYF
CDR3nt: TGTGCCAGCAGGGGTAGGACAGGTCAAGAGACCCAGTACTTC

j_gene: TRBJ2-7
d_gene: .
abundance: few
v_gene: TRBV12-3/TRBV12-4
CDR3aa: CASRSDSSYEQYF
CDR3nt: TGTGCCAGCAGATCCGACAGTTCCTACGAGCAGTACTTC

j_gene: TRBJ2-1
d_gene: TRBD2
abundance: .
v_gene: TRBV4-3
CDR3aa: CASSQDIRLAGRYNEQFF
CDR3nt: TGCGCCAGCAGCCAAGATATTCGCCTAGCGGGAAGATACAATGAGCAGTTCTTC

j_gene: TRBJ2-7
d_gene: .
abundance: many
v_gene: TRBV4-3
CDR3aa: CASSQDGHRQYF
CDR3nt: TGCGCCAGCAGCCAAGACGGCCATCGGCAGTACTTC

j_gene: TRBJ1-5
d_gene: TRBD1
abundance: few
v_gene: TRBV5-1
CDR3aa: CASSLAGQDSQPQHF
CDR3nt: TGCGCCAGCAGCTTGGCCGGACAGGATTCACAGCCCCAGCATTTT

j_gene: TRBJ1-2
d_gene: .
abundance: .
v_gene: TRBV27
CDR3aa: CASKALTEIDYGYTF
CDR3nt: TGTGCCAGCAAGGCTTTGACAGAGATAGACTATGGCTACACCTTC

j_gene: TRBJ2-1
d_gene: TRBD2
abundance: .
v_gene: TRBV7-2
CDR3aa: CASRPGGGRNEQFF
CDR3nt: TGTGCCAGCAGACCTGGCGGGGGTAGAAATGAGCAGTTCTTC

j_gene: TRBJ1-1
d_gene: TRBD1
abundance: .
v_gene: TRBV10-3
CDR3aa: CAISRQPGQGETEAFF
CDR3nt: TGTGCCATCAGTCGCCAACCGGGACAGGGGGAAACTGAAGCTTTCTTT

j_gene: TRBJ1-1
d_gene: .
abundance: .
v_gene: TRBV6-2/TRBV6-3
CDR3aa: CASKRTLNTEAFF
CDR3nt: TGTGCCAGCAAACGGACTTTGAACACTGAAGCTTTCTTT

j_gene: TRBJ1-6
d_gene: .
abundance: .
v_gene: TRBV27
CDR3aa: CASSLVLFGKPGSPLHF
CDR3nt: TGTGCCAGCAGTTTGGTCCTATTCGGGAAGCCCGGGTCACCCCTCCACTTT

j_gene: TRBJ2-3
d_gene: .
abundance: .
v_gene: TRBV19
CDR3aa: CASSISGEVDTQYF
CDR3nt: TGTGCCAGTAGTATTTCGGGGGAGGTGGATACGCAGTATTTT

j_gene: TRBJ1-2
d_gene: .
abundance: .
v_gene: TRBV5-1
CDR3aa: CASSGGHNGYTF
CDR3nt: TGCGCCAGCAGCGGGGGACACAATGGCTACACCTTC

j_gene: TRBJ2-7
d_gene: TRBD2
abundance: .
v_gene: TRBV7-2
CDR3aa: CASGPPGLAGGSYEQYF
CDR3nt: TGTGCCAGCGGTCCTCCGGGACTAGCGGGGGGGTCCTACGAGCAGTACTTC

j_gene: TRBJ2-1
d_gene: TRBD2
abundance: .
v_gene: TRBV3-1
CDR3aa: CASSQVVRGGNNEQFF
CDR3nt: TGTGCCAGCAGCCAAGTGGTTCGCGGGGGGAACAATGAGCAGTTCTTC

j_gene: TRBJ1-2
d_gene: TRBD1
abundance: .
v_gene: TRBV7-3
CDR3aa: CASSRTTGDGYTF
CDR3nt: TGTGCCAGCAGCCGAACAACAGGGGATGGCTACACCTTC

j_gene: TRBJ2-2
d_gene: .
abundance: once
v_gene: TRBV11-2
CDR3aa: CASSLLLTGELFF
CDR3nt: TGTGCCAGCAGCTTATTGCTTACCGGGGAGCTGTTTTTT

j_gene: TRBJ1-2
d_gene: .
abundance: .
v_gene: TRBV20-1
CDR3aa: CSALGTLLNYGYTF
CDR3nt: TGCAGTGCTCTAGGGACATTGCTTAACTATGGCTACACCTTC

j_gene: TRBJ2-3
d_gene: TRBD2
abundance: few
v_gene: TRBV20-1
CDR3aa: CSAFIAGGDGFTDTQYF
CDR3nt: TGCAGTGCCTTCATTGCGGGGGGTGACGGATTCACAGATACGCAGTATTTT

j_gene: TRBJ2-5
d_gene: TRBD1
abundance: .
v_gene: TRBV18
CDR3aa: CASSDRTGNLYRTQYF
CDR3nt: TGTGCCAGCTCCGACCGGACAGGGAATTTATATCGGACCCAGTACTTC

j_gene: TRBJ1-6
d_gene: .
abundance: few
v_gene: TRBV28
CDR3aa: CASSARSGHNSPLHF
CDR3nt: TGTGCCAGCAGTGCGAGGTCGGGGCATAATTCACCCCTCCACTTT

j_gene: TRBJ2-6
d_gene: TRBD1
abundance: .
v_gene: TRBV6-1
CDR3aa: CASSRFGTASSGANVLTF
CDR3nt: TGTGCCAGCAGTCGATTTGGGACAGCAAGCTCTGGGGCCAACGTCCTGACTTTC

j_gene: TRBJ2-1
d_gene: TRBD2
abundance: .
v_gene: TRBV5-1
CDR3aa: CASSFIAGGQINEQFF
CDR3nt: TGCGCCAGCAGCTTTATAGCGGGGGGCCAAATCAATGAGCAGTTCTTC

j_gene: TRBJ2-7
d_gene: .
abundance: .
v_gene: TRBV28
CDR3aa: CASSLLDSLALYF
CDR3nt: TGTGCCAGCAGTTTACTGGACAGCTTAGCCCTGTACTTC

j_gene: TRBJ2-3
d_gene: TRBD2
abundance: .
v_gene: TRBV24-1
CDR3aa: CATSESGTTSTDTQYF
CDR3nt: TGTGCCACCAGTGAAAGCGGGACTACCTCCACAGATACGCAGTATTTT

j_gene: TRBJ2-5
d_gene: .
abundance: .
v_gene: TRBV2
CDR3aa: CASSPRTSPQETQYF
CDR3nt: TGTGCCAGCAGCCCAAGGACTTCTCCCCAAGAGACCCAGTACTTC

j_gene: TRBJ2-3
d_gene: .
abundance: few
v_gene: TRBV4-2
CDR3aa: CASSQVAGDTDTQYF
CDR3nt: TGTGCCAGCAGCCAAGTCGCGGGCGACACAGATACGCAGTATTTT

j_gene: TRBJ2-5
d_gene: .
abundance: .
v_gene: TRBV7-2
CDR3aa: CASSRLDSRETQYF
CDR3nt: TGTGCCAGCAGCCGGTTGGACAGCAGGGAGACCCAGTACTTC

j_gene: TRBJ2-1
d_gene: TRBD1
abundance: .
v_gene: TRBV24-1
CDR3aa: CATSDSGGFYNEQFF
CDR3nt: TGTGCCACCAGTGATTCAGGGGGTTTTTACAATGAGCAGTTCTTC

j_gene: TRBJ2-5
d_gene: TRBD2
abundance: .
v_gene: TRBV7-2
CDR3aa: CASSASTSGGLGEQYF
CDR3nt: TGTGCCAGCAGCGCTAGTACTAGCGGGGGACTCGGTGAGCAGTACTTC

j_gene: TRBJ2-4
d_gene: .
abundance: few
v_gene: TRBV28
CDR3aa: CASSFLLLGGERGHIQYF
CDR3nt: TGTGCCAGCAGCTTTCTTCTGCTCGGAGGGGAGAGGGGGCACATTCAGTACTTC

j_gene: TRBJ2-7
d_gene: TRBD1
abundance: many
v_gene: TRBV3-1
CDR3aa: CASSQDRVHEQYF
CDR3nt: TGTGCCAGCAGCCAGGACAGGGTCCACGAGCAGTACTTC

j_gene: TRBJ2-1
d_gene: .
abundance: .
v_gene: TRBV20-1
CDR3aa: CSARPAIYYNEQFF
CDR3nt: TGCAGTGCTAGACCCGCCATCTACTACAATGAGCAGTTCTTC

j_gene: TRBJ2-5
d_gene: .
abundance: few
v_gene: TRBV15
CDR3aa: CATSRSPSGREQYF
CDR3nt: TGTGCCACCAGCAGATCTCCTTCAGGGCGAGAGCAGTACTTC

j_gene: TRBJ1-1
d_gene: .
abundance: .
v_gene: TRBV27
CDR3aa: CASSLSFGGGAFAEAFF
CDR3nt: TGTGCCAGCAGTTTATCCTTCGGTGGGGGGGCTTTCGCTGAAGCTTTCTTT

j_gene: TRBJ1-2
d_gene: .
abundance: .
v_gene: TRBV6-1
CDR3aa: CASSGTGIGYTF
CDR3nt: TGTGCCAGCAGTGGAACAGGGATAGGCTACACCTTC

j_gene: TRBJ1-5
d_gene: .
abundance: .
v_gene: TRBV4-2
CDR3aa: CASSQDRTARNQPQHF
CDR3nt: TGTGCCAGCAGCCAAGATCGCACGGCTCGCAATCAGCCCCAGCATTTT

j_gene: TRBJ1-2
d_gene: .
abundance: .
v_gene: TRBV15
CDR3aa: CATSDRYTNYGYTF
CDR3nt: TGTGCCACCAGCGACAGATACACTAACTATGGCTACACCTTC

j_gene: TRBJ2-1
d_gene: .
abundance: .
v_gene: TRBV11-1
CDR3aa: CASRSQGDPIRNEQFF
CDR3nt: TGTGCCAGCAGAAGCCAGGGCGACCCAATCCGCAATGAGCAGTTCTTC

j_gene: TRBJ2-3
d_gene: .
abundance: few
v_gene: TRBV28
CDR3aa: CASRGRGGTDTQYF
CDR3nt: TGTGCCAGCAGGGGGAGGGGGGGCACAGATACGCAGTATTTT

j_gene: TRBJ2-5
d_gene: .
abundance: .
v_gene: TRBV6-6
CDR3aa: CASSYPIGHEQETQYF
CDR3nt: TGTGCCAGCAGTTACCCAATTGGACACGAACAAGAGACCCAGTACTTC

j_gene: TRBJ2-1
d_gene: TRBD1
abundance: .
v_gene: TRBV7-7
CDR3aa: CASSAADRGYNEQFF
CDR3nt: TGTGCTAGCAGCGCCGCCGACAGGGGCTACAATGAGCAGTTCTTC

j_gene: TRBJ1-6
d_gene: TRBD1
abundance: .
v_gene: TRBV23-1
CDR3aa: CASSQLDRGNSPLHF
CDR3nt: TGCGCCAGCAGTCAGCTCGACAGGGGGAATTCACCCCTCCACTTT

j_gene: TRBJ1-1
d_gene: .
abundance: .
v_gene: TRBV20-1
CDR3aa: CSAREQGRNTEAFF
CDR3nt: TGCAGTGCTAGAGAGCAGGGTCGAAACACTGAAGCTTTCTTT

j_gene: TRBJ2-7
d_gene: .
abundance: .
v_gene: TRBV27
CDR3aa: CASSFRVDGGEQYF
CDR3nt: TGTGCCAGCAGTTTTAGGGTGGATGGGGGCGAGCAGTACTTC

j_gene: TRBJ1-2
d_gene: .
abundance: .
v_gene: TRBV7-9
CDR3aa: CASSFDSRYGYTF
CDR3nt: TGTGCCAGCAGCTTCGACAGTCGCTATGGCTACACCTTC

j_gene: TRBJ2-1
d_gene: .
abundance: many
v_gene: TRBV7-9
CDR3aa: CASSLAGHNEQFF
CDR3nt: TGCGCCAGCAGCTTGGCCGGGCACAATGAGCAGTTCTTC

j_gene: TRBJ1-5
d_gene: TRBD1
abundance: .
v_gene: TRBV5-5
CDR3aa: CASSFGTGGRNQPQHF
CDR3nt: TGTGCCAGCAGCTTCGGGACAGGGGGCAGAAATCAGCCCCAGCATTTT

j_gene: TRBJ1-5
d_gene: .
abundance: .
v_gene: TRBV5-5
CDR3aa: CASSLKPGLSNQPQHF
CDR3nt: TGTGCCAGCAGCTTAAAACCGGGGCTAAGCAATCAGCCCCAGCATTTT

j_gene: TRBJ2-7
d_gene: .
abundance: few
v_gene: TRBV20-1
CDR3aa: CRAQKDTYEQYF
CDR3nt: TGCAGAGCCCAAAAGGATACCTACGAGCAGTACTTC

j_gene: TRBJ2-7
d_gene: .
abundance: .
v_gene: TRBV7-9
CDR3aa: CASSLGGQYEQYF
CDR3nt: TGTGCCAGCAGCTTAGGTGGACAGTACGAGCAGTACTTC

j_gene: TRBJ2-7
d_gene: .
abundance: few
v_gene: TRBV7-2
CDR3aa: CASSFIGVGSYEQYF
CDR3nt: TGTGCCAGCAGCTTCATAGGTGTGGGCTCCTACGAGCAGTACTTC

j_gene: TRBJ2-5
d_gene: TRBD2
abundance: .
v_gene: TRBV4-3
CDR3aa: CAGSQDNSGKGETQYF
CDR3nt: TGCGCCGGCAGCCAAGACAATAGCGGGAAAGGGGAGACCCAGTACTTC

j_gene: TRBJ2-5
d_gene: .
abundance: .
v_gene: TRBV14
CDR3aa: CASSQQGVTQYF
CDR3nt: TGTGCCAGCAGCCAACAGGGTGTGACCCAGTACTTC

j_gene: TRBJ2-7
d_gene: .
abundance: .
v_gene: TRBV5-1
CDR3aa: CASSFWDDGQVYEQYF
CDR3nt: TGCGCCAGCAGCTTTTGGGATGATGGACAAGTCTACGAGCAGTACTTC

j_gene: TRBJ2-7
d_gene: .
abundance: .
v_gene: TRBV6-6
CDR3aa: CASSYVGLTPYEQYF
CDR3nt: TGTGCCAGCAGTTACGTTGGACTGACCCCCTACGAGCAGTACTTC

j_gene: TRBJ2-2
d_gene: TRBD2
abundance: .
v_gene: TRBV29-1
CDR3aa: CSVSSGGAIGELFF
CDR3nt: TGCAGCGTTTCTAGCGGGGGGGCTATCGGGGAGCTGTTTTTT